This T cell receptor (beta chain) appears in the sequencing data of a study of blood T cell repertoires in COVID-19. Study-level background: Acute and convalescent COVID-19 specimens originated in the United States, Italy and Spain. The analysed material was cDNA or gDNA that came from T cells, B-cell-depleted T cells, or PBMCs.

Authors' analysis steps: Amplification of reference gene primers was used by the study to estimate nucleated cell counts. Clones were read by immunoSEQ multiplex PCR, and TCRdb kept only the in-frame ones, dropping some. That table supplies the V and J calls and clone size; D and trimming were determined from the DNA. The sample includes nearly 80,000 clones, roughly 80% seen only once; the top ten take around 36%. The V and J ends lost 1 base and 9 bases respectively, with 11 bases between them. The CDR3 runs 13 residues. The germline V gene encodes CDR1 LNHDA and CDR2 SQIVND (reference sequence). What was sequenced was peripheral blood. The sequence derives from a woman in her seventies with acute or convalescent COVID-19. The V gene is TRBV19, the J gene TRBJ2-3, with a possible D match to TRBD1 (6 bases). This CDR3 reads CASSIVTGSTQYF. CDR3 coding DNA: TGTGCCAGTAGTATAGTTACAGGGAGCACGCAGTATTTT.